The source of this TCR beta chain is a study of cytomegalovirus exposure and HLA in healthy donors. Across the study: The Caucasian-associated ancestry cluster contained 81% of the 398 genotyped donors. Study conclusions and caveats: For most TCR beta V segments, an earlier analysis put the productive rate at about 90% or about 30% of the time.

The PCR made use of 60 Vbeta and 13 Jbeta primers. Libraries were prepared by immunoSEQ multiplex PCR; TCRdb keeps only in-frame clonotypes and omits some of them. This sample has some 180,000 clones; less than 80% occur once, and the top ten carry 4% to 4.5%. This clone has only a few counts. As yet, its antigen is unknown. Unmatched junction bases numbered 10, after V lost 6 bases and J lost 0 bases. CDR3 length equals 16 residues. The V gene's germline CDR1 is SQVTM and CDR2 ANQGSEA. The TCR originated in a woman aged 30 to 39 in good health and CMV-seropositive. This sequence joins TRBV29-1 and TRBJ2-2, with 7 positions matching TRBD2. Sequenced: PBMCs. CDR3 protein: CSVLPPGGSNTGELFF. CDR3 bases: TGCAGCGTCCTCCCGCCGGGGGGATCGAACACCGGGGAGCTGTTTTTT.